One and the same sample provided the 25 T cell receptor beta chains below, sequenced in a study of OX40 agonist ivuxolimab in advanced cancers. Measured with immunoSEQ multiplex PCR; TCRdb has only the in-frame clones, and not every one. This sample yields 65,000 to 85,000 clones, of which around 90% are seen a single time; roughly 0.17% belongs to the top ten. The sequences come from CD4+ or CD8+ T cells sorted from blood, collected in a trial of the OX40 agonist ivuxolimab. These receptors all stem from an adult with an advanced solid tumor such as melanoma, head and neck, liver or kidney cancer.

V usage is TRBV5-6 and J usage is TRBJ1-2; D uncertain. The ends were cut back, 4 bases at V and 5 bases at J, with 9 bases in the middle. Germline CDR1 is SGHDT and CDR2 is YYEEEE. The CDR3 loop spans 12 amino acids. CDR3 loop: CASSPGRYGYTF. CDR3 sequence (DNA): TGTGCCAGCAGCCCCGGCCGGTATGGCTACACCTTC.

V is TRBV6-1 and J is TRBJ1-3, with a possible D match to TRBD1 (5 bases). Trimming took 1 base from V and 3 from J, leaving 16 bases between them. Per germline, CDR1 MNHNS and CDR2 SASEGT. This CDR3 is 17 amino acids long. The CDR3 spells CASSEEPQGFIGNTIYF. The CDR3 DNA reads TGTGCCAGCAGTGAAGAACCCCAGGGCTTCATTGGAAACACCATATATTTT.

V usage is TRBV6-4 and J usage is TRBJ2-1; tentative D call: TRBD2 (5 bases). Trimming removed 8 bases from V and 3 bases from J, with 14 bases in between. Germline assignment: CDR1 MRHNA and CDR2 SNTAGT. The CDR3 totals 14 residues. CDR3 amino acids: CASADGVNYNEQFF. The CDR3 DNA follows: TGTGCCAGCGCCGACGGGGTGAACTACAATGAGCAGTTCTTC.

The gene calls are TRBV27 and TRBJ1-2; possibly TRBD1 for D (6 bases). The CDR3 runs to 13 residues. The germline V gene encodes CDR1 MNHEY and CDR2 SMNVEV (reference sequence). V gave up 6 bases and J gave up 4 bases, with 12 bases separating them. The CDR3 nucleotides are TGTGCCAGCAGCCGAGACAGGACCTATGGCTACACCTTC. Its translation: CASSRDRTYGYTF.

The gene calls are TRBV30 and TRBJ2-7, with 8 positions matching TRBD1. The length of the CDR3 is 15 residues. Germline V gene data show CDR1 as GTSNPN and CDR2 as SVGIG (reference sequence). J was trimmed by 2 bases and V by 5 bases; bases with no gene match: 11. The CDR3 region has the DNA TGTGCCTGGGGGGGGACAGGCCCTATCCCCTACGAGCAGTACTTC. Its translation: CAWGGTGPIPYEQYF. Drawing the rest from reference TRBV30 and TRBJ2-7, the complete variable domain is SQTIHQWPATLVQPVGSPLSLECTVEGTSNPNLYWYRQAAGRGLQLLFYSVGIGQISSEVPQNLSASRPQDRQFILSSKKLLLSDSGFYLCAWGGTGPIPYEQYFGPGTRLTVT.

A few counts support this clone. The rearrangement joins TRBV9 to TRBJ1-1; D unresolved. The germline gives CDR1 SGDLS, CDR2 YYNGEE. V lost 4 bases and J lost 5, with 15 bases in between. The CDR3 consists of 14 residues. The CDR3 sequence is CASSPRTGWTEAFF. CDR3 nucleotides: TGTGCCAGCAGCCCCCGGACCGGTTGGACTGAAGCTTTCTTT.

The chain couples TRBV7-9 to TRBJ2-7; maybe TRBD1 (6 bases). Germline assignment: CDR1 SEHNR and CDR2 FQNEAQ (reference sequence). Trimming cost V 0 bases and J 3 bases, with 6 bases left between them. CDR3 length: 13 amino acids. In DNA form, the CDR3 reads TGTGCCAGCAGCTTAGCGGACAGCTACGAGCAGTACTTC. Translated: CASSLADSYEQYF.

Only one count was recorded for this clone. The chain carries TRBV10-1 and TRBJ1-5; D possibly corresponds to TRBD1 (5 bases). V was shortened by 5 bases and J by 6 bases, with 11 bases between the two germline ends. In germline, CDR1 is WNHNN, CDR2 SYGVQD (reference sequence). The CDR3 has 13 residues. The DNA of the CDR3 is TGCGCCAGCAGTCAGGGAATCGGTCAGCCCCAGCATTTT. This codes for CASSQGIGQPQHF.

The rearrangement uses TRBV27 and TRBJ2-7, with D tentatively TRBD2 (6 bases). Germline CDR1 reads MNHEY; CDR2 reads SMNVEV (reference sequence). The CDR3 runs 14 residues. V was trimmed by 6 bases and J by 2 bases, leaving 14 bases between them. This CDR3 is CASRFLARPYEQYF. CDR3 DNA sequence: TGTGCCAGCAGATTCCTAGCGCGGCCCTACGAGCAGTACTTC.

This chain joins TRBV10-3 and TRBJ2-7; 8 bases map to TRBD1. The CDR3 is made up of 14 amino acids. Germline V gene sequence: CDR1 ENHRY, CDR2 SYGVKD. The V and J ends lost 6 bases and 6 bases, in that order; junction bases with no gene match: 10. The CDR3 protein is CAIRRRTGSGEQYF. Here the CDR3 DNA reads TGTGCCATCAGGAGAAGGACAGGGTCCGGCGAGCAGTACTTC.

The chain is built from TRBV9 and TRBJ1-2; possibly TRBD1 for D (6 bases). Trimming pared 3 bases from V and 3 bases from J, leaving 15 bases between. The CDR3 is made up of 15 amino acids. Germline V gene data show CDR1 as SGDLS and CDR2 as YYNGEE. CDR3 region: CASSADRPPDYGYTF. The CDR3 coding sequence is TGTGCCAGCAGCGCGGACAGACCTCCGGACTATGGCTACACCTTC. The whole variable domain, filled in from reference TRBV9 and TRBJ1-2, reads DSGVTQTPKHLITATGQRVTLRCSPRSGDLSVYWYQQSLDQGLQFLIQYYNGEERAKGNILERFSAQQFPDLHSELNLSSLELGDSALYFCASSADRPPDYGYTFGSGTRLTVV.

The V and J genes are TRBV10-3 and TRBJ2-2, with D tentatively TRBD1 (5 bases). CDR3 length equals 12 residues. V lost 7 bases and J lost 8, with 11 bases in between. Germline V CDR1 and CDR2: ENHRY, SYGVKD. The CDR3 sequence is CAITGHQGELFF. The CDR3 DNA follows: TGTGCCATCACTGGACATCAAGGGGAGCTGTTTTTT.

J is TRBJ2-6 and V is TRBV19; D not certain. V dropped 4 bases and J dropped 4 bases, with 8 bases sitting between them. This CDR3 contains 14 residues. The germline V gene has CDR1 LNHDA and CDR2 SQIVND (reference sequence). CDR3 bases: TGTGCCAGTAGTACCCCCGGAGGGGCCAACGTCCTGACTTTC. It specifies CASSTPGGANVLTF.

V usage is TRBV6-1 and J usage is TRBJ1-1; tentative D call: TRBD1 (5 bases). Germline V gives CDR1 MNHNS, CDR2 SASEGT. Between the trimmed V and J ends, which lost 4 bases and 5 bases, there was a span of 11 bases. The CDR3 runs to 13 residues. The CDR3 loop is CASSVGRGTEAFF. CDR3 in DNA: TGTGCCAGCAGTGTCGGCCGGGGGACTGAAGCTTTCTTT.

The gene calls are TRBV6-6 and TRBJ2-7, with 8 bases matching TRBD1. The germline V gene encodes CDR1 MNHNY and CDR2 SVGAGI (reference sequence). This CDR3 comprises 15 residues. V lost 4 bases, J lost 4 bases, and 9 bases stayed unmatched. The CDR3 here is CASSWQGASGYEQYF. Written as DNA, the CDR3 is TGTGCCAGCAGTTGGCAGGGGGCGTCCGGGTACGAGCAGTACTTC.

This chain connects TRBV5-1 to TRBJ2-5, with a tentative D call TRBD2 (5 bases). V dropped 0 bases and J dropped 5 bases, with 17 bases sitting between them. The germline CDR1 and CDR2 sequences are SGHRS and YFSETQ. This CDR3 comprises 16 residues. CDR3 coding DNA: TGCGCCAGCAGCTTGGATCCCTTTACGGGATCGGAGACCCAGTACTTC. Amino acid sequence: CASSLDPFTGSETQYF.

The V gene is TRBV30, the J gene TRBJ1-2; D is unresolved. The CDR3 has 10 amino acids. Germline V CDR1 and CDR2: GTSNPN, SVGIG (reference sequence). Trimming removed 2 bases at V and 7 bases at J, with 5 bases between. The CDR3 loop reads CAWSKGGYTF. DNA for the CDR3: TGTGCCTGGAGTAAAGGTGGCTACACCTTC.

The chain carries TRBV7-3 and TRBJ2-5; TRBD1 might be the D (6 bases). CDR3 length: 15 amino acids. Germline assignment: CDR1 SGHTA and CDR2 FQGTGA. Trimming took 5 bases from V and 7 from J, leaving 20 bases between them. CDR3 DNA: TGTGCCAGCAGCCAGGACAGTGGGCGGTTTGGGACCCAGTACTTC. Its translation is CASSQDSGRFGTQYF.

The CDR3 sequence is CAISETSGHGQETQYF. CDR3 coding DNA: TGTGCCATCAGTGAGACGTCGGGACATGGCCAAGAGACCCAGTACTTC. V usage is TRBV10-3 and J usage is TRBJ2-5; maybe TRBD1 (6 bases). There are 16 residues in the CDR3. Germline CDR1 reads ENHRY; CDR2 reads SYGVKD. V was shortened by 2 bases and J by 1 base, with 14 bases between the two germline ends.

The sample holds one count of this clone. V is TRBV18 and J is TRBJ2-2; D is unclear. Per germline, CDR1 KGHSH and CDR2 LQKENI. The CDR3 runs to 16 residues. Trimming shortened V by 1 base and J by 0 bases, and 9 bases separated the two germline ends. CDR3 DNA: TGTGCCAGCTCACCACTTCAGGCATCGAACACCGGGGAGCTGTTTTTT. Translated: CASSPLQASNTGELFF.

The chain joins TRBV10-1 to TRBJ2-5; D gene ambiguous. Germline lookup yields CDR1 WNHNN and CDR2 SYGVQD (reference sequence). V was shortened by 2 bases and J by 4 bases, with 8 bases between the two germline ends. This CDR3 has 13 residues. For the CDR3, the DNA is TGCGCCAGCAGTGAGAGCATCGGAGAGACCCAGTACTTC. Translation gives CASSESIGETQYF.

The chain links TRBV20-1 to TRBJ2-5; D ambiguous. TRBJ2-7 explains the end of the DNA better; the J call may be wrong. This CDR3 is 10 amino acids long. Per germline, CDR1 DFQATT and CDR2 SNEGSKA (reference sequence). The CDR3 nucleotides read TGCAGTGCTAGAGACTACGAGCAGTACTTC. Its protein product is CSARDYEQYF.

The V gene is TRBV10-3, the J gene TRBJ1-5, with D hard to call. Trimming took off 8 bases at V and 6 bases at J, with 14 bases between the two ends. The length of the CDR3 is 13 residues. The germline CDR1 and CDR2 sequences are ENHRY and SYGVKD. In DNA form, the CDR3 reads TGTGCCATCGGGCAAAAGGGAACTCAGCCCCAGCATTTT. Its protein product is CAIGQKGTQPQHF.

The chain combines TRBV11-2 with TRBJ1-1; D perhaps matches TRBD1 (5 bases). Germline CDR1 reads SGHAT; CDR2 reads FQNNGV. The V end lost 5 bases, the J end lost 5 bases, and 15 bases lay between the germline ends. CDR3 size: 14 residues. The CDR3 region is CASSRDPGYTEAFF. The CDR3 DNA reads TGTGCCAGCAGCCGGGACCCAGGGTATACTGAAGCTTTCTTT.

V usage is TRBV5-1 and J usage is TRBJ1-5; D remains ambiguous. This CDR3 is 15 amino acids long. Germline loops: CDR1 SGHRS, CDR2 YFSETQ. Trimming left V 0 bases short and J 4 bases short, with 11 bases between. CDR3 in amino acids: CASSLGGVENQPQHF. CDR3 nucleotide sequence: TGCGCCAGCAGCTTGGGGGGAGTAGAGAATCAGCCCCAGCATTTT.